Presented here are 10 T cell receptor beta chains from one specimen sequenced in a study of CD8+ T cells in alopecia areata. Sequencing relied on a cDNA template that was reverse transcribed from extracted RNA. Some clones are missing from TCRdb's copy, which holds only in-frame ones; the method was immunoSEQ multiplex PCR. The data hold 150,000 to 200,000 clones, with under 60% observed a single time. Treatment defined: oral pan-JAK inhibitor, 5-10 mg twice daily. Sequencing used CD8+ T cells sorted from blood, obtained at week 24, from a patient treated with tofacitinib. The source is a human donor with alopecia areata.

V gene TRBV30 combines with J gene TRBJ1-2; D is perhaps TRBD1 (5 bases). V dropped 6 bases and J dropped 4 bases, with 18 bases sitting between them. The CDR3 sequence is 14 residues long. CDR1 is GTSNPN, CDR2 SVGIG, per germline (reference sequence). CDR3 in amino acids: CACFAAGQSYGYTF. The CDR3 region has the DNA TGTGCCTGCTTTGCCGCAGGGCAGAGCTATGGCTACACCTTC.

Only one count was recorded for this clone. Possible read error: a much larger clone is one base away. V usage is TRBV9 and J usage is TRBJ2-3; unclear D gene. CDR3 length equals 10 residues. CDR1 and CDR2 from the germline V gene are SGDLS and YYNGEE. Trimming left V 5 bases short and J 5 bases short, with 3 bases between. The CDR3, as DNA: TGTGCCAGCAGTTTAGATACGCAGTATTTT. This codes for CASSLDTQYF. The entire variable domain, with the rest obtained from reference TRBV9 and TRBJ2-3, is as follows: DSGVTQTPKHLITATGQRVTLRCSPRSGDLSVYWYQQSLDQGLQFLIQYYNGEERAKGNILERFSAQQFPDLHSELNLSSLELGDSALYFCASSLDTQYFGPGTRLTVL.

This clone was counted between two and nine times. The chain employs TRBV7-9 and TRBJ2-3; TRBD1 aligns across 8 bases. Trimming removed 6 bases from V and 0 bases from J; junction bases left unmatched: 5. Germline V gene lookup returns CDR1 SEHNR and CDR2 FQNEAQ (reference sequence). CDR3 length: 15 amino acids. This CDR3 reads CASSPGTGSTDTQYF. Written as DNA, the CDR3 is TGTGCCAGCAGTCCCGGGACAGGTAGCACAGATACGCAGTATTTT.

This clone was observed a handful of times. In DNA, the CDR3 is TGTGCCAGCACCGATAGCGGGGGGACCTACAATGAGCAGTTCTTC. Encoded protein: CASTDSGGTYNEQFF. The chain uses TRBV27 and TRBJ2-1, with TRBD2 matching over 10 bases. The ends lost 7 bases at V and 2 bases at J; junction bases unmatched: 5. From germline, CDR1 is MNHEY and CDR2 SMNVEV (reference sequence). This CDR3 contains 15 residues.

V usage is TRBV5-1 and J usage is TRBJ1-2, with unresolved D. CDR1 is SGHRS, CDR2 YFSETQ, per germline. This CDR3 is 15 amino acids long. Trimming left V 0 bases short and J 4 bases short, with 13 bases between. The CDR3 sequence is CASSLVGFLRYGYTF. In nucleotides, the CDR3 is TGCGCCAGCAGCTTGGTGGGTTTTTTGCGCTATGGCTACACCTTC. Based on the CDR3 plus reference TRBV5-1 and TRBJ1-2, the full variable domain is KAGVTQTPRYLIKTRGQQVTLSCSPISGHRSVSWYQQTPGQGLQFLFEYFSETQRNKGNFPGRFSGRQFSNSRSEMNVSTLELGDSALYLCASSLVGFLRYGYTFGSGTRLTVV.

The chain uses TRBV15 and TRBJ1-5; no clear D gene. With 0 bases removed from V and 6 bases from J, the gap between germline ends came to 15 bases. Per germline, CDR1 LNHNV and CDR2 YYDKDF (reference sequence). The CDR3 loop spans 16 amino acids. CDR3 sequence reads: CATSRDSSQAIQPQHF. CDR3 sequence (DNA): TGTGCCACCAGCAGAGATAGTTCGCAAGCAATTCAGCCCCAGCATTTT. Combining the CDR3 with reference TRBV15 and TRBJ1-5 gives the whole variable domain DAMVIQNPRYQVTQFGKPVTLSCSQTLNHNVMYWYQQKSSQAPKLLFHYYDKDFNNEADTPDNFQSRRPNTSFCFLDIRSPGLGDTAMYLCATSRDSSQAIQPQHFGDGTRLSIL.

V and J are TRBV5-6 and TRBJ1-1; D may be TRBD1 (6 bases). Trimming pared 2 bases from V and 1 base from J, leaving 9 bases between. Germline assignment: CDR1 SGHDT and CDR2 YYEEEE. The CDR3 covers 14 residues. This CDR3 reads CASSFTGWNTEAFF. In nucleotides, the CDR3 is TGTGCCAGCAGCTTCACAGGGTGGAACACTGAAGCTTTCTTT.

As for this clone: This specimen includes other DNA sequences encoding the same CDR3. The chain joins TRBV29-1 to TRBJ2-7, with unresolved D. Trimming removed 1 base from V and 2 bases from J, with 9 bases in between. In germline, CDR1 is SQVTM, CDR2 ANQGSEA. CDR3 length: 13 amino acids. CDR3 sequence (DNA): TGCAGCGTTGAAGGGCAGGAACCCTACGAGCAGTACTTC. As protein: CSVEGQEPYEQYF.

A few counts support this clone. The chain carries TRBV7-9 and TRBJ1-1, with D possibly being TRBD1 (6 bases). Per the germline V gene, CDR1 is SEHNR and CDR2 is FQNEAQ (reference sequence). V was shortened by 6 bases and J by 6 bases, with 11 bases between the two germline ends. This CDR3 comprises 12 residues. In nucleotides, the CDR3 is TGTGCCAGCAGTTCGGACAGTCCTGAAGCTTTCTTT. Translating it yields CASSSDSPEAFF. Full variable domain (missing parts from reference TRBV7-9 and TRBJ1-1): DTGVSQNPRHKITKRGQNVTFRCDPISEHNRLYWYRQTLGQGPEFLTYFQNEAQLEKSRLLSDRFSAERPKGSFSTLEIQRTEQGDSAMYLCASSSDSPEAFFGQGTRLTVV.

J is TRBJ2-7 and V is TRBV7-2; possible D gene TRBD2, 5 bases. Trimming cost V 6 bases and J 2 bases, with 17 bases left between them. CDR3 size: 15 residues. From germline, CDR1 is SGHTA and CDR2 FQGNSA. The CDR3 region is CASRPGMGVPYEQYF. As DNA, the CDR3 is TGTGCCAGCAGGCCGGGGATGGGAGTTCCCTACGAGCAGTACTTC.